These 23 T cell receptor beta chains were sequenced from one sample in a study of shared clonotypes between healthy human individuals. Clones were read by immunoSEQ multiplex PCR, and TCRdb kept only the in-frame ones, dropping some. This table has 550,000 to 700,000 clones, approximately 73% appearing once. The sequencing sample was made of memory CD4+ T cells sorted from blood. The subset is: CD45RA-negative fraction. The receptors originated from a woman aged 25 to 39 in good health.

V gene TRBV18 combines with J gene TRBJ2-5, with no clear D. From germline, CDR1 is KGHSH and CDR2 LQKENI. There are 13 residues in the CDR3. Deletions cut 2 bases from V and 2 bases from J, with 6 bases between. CDR3 in amino acids: CASSPNSQETQYF. CDR3 DNA sequence: TGTGCCAGCTCACCAAACAGTCAAGAGACCCAGTACTTC. Variable domain in full (rest from reference TRBV18 and TRBJ2-5): NAGVMQNPRHLVRRRGQEARLRCSPMKGHSHVYWYRQLPEEGLKFMVYLQKENIIDESGMPKERFSAEFPKEGPSILRIQQVVRGDSAAYFCASSPNSQETQYFGPGTRLLVL.

V is TRBV7-9 and J is TRBJ1-4; D remains unclear. Germline lookup yields CDR1 SEHNR and CDR2 FQNEAQ (reference sequence). The ends were cut back, 5 bases at V and 10 bases at J, with 14 bases in the middle. The CDR3 runs 13 residues. CDR3 residues: CASSPHPRLKLFF. The CDR3 coding sequence is TGTGCCAGCAGCCCCCACCCCAGGTTAAAACTGTTTTTT.

V is TRBV5-6 and J is TRBJ2-5; D perhaps matches TRBD1 (6 bases). CDR1 is SGHDT, CDR2 YYEEEE, per germline. The germline V and J ends were trimmed by 4 bases and 2 bases, with 15 bases remaining between them. The CDR3 spans 15 residues. The CDR3 coding sequence is TGTGCCAGCAGCGGAACAGGGTTGCCTCAAGAGACCCAGTACTTC. Translation gives CASSGTGLPQETQYF.

J is TRBJ1-5 and V is TRBV18; 7 nucleotides match TRBD1. Germline CDR1 reads KGHSH; CDR2 reads LQKENI. J gave up 7 bases and V 3 bases, and 3 bases lay outside the gene matches. The CDR3 is made up of 13 amino acids. DNA of the CDR3: TGTGCCAGCTCACCCGGGGACAGACAGCCCCAGCATTTT. Protein sequence: CASSPGDRQPQHF.

The V call is TRBV6-1, the J call TRBJ2-7; D may correspond to TRBD1 or TRBD2 (5 bases each). CDR1 MNHNS and CDR2 SASEGT come from the germline V gene. The germline V and J ends were trimmed by 3 bases and 5 bases, with 11 bases remaining between them. The length of the CDR3 is 13 residues. CDR3 loop: CASSEMRGDEQYF. In DNA, the CDR3 is TGTGCCAGCAGTGAGATGAGGGGCGACGAGCAGTACTTC.

The chain couples TRBV7-2 to TRBJ2-1; 7 bases are shared with TRBD1. Germline V gives CDR1 SGHTA, CDR2 FQGNSA. With V trimmed by 5 bases and J by 0 bases, 10 bases remained unmatched. CDR3 size: 17 residues. The DNA for the CDR3 is TGTGCCAGCAGCGGAATCGGGACAGTCAGCTCCTACAATGAGCAGTTCTTC. Its translation is CASSGIGTVSSYNEQFF.

The CDR3 reads CATSRPWLGLMGYTF. The CDR3 coding sequence is TGTGCCACCAGCAGACCATGGTTGGGGCTAATGGGCTACACCTTC. The chain carries TRBV15 and TRBJ1-2, with D possibly being TRBD1 (5 bases). V lost 2 bases and J lost 8, with 18 bases in between. The CDR3 has 15 residues. CDR1 LNHNV and CDR2 YYDKDF come from the germline V gene (reference sequence).

This chain joins TRBV6-6 and TRBJ2-1; 8 bases align to TRBD2. The CDR3 is 13 amino acids. Germline assignment: CDR1 MNHNY and CDR2 SVGAGI (reference sequence). V shed 11 bases and J 5 bases; nucleotides not matched to a gene: 8. CDR3 in amino acids: CAAGGRLDNEQFF. The CDR3, as DNA: TGTGCCGCGGGCGGGAGGCTTGACAATGAGCAGTTCTTC.

The chain employs TRBV19 and TRBJ2-3, with 11 bases matching TRBD2. The trim removed 6 bases at V and 0 bases at J, leaving 8 bases unmatched. The CDR3 sequence is 17 residues long. Germline V gene lookup returns CDR1 LNHDA and CDR2 SQIVND (reference sequence). DNA for the CDR3: TGTGCCAGTAGCCGGCTAGCGGGAGGAAGTAGCACAGATACGCAGTATTTT. Translation: CASSRLAGGSSTDTQYF.

The gene calls are TRBV5-6 and TRBJ2-1; D gene ambiguous. The germline V gene has CDR1 SGHDT and CDR2 YYEEEE. CDR3 length: 10 amino acids. V lost 10 bases and J lost 8, with 10 bases in between. The CDR3 coding sequence is TGTGCCGCCCATTCGGATGAGCAGTTCTTC. It translates to CAAHSDEQFF.

This sequence joins TRBV7-3 and TRBJ2-3, with D unresolved. The CDR3 has 14 residues. Trimming left V 0 bases short and J 4 bases short, with 8 bases between. Germline-derived CDR1 and CDR2 are SGHTA and FQGTGA. The CDR3 sequence: CASSLTKLPDTQYF. The CDR3 region has the DNA TGTGCCAGCAGCTTAACGAAACTGCCAGATACGCAGTATTTT. The entire variable domain, with the rest obtained from reference TRBV7-3 and TRBJ2-3, is as follows: GAGVSQTPSNKVTEKGKYVELRCDPISGHTALYWYRQSLGQGPEFLIYFQGTGAADDSGLPNDRFFAVRPEGSVSTLKIQRTERGDSAVYLCASSLTKLPDTQYFGPGTRLTVL.

The CDR3 DNA sequence: TGTGCCAGCAGTTCAGGGTTATACGGCAAAAACATTCAGTACTTC. Residues: CASSSGLYGKNIQYF. This rearrangement joins TRBV5-4 to TRBJ2-4; D might be TRBD1 (5 bases). V lost 5 bases and J 3 bases, leaving 15 bases between the germline ends. The CDR3 has 15 amino acids. Per germline, CDR1 SGHNT and CDR2 YYREEE (reference sequence).

This chain joins TRBV10-1 and TRBJ2-3; no clear D. Germline CDR1 and CDR2: WNHNN and SYGVQD (reference sequence). V was cut by 3 bases and J by 2 bases, with 6 bases left in between. The CDR3 runs to 13 residues. CDR3 residues: CASSDPDTDTQYF. CDR3 bases: TGCGCCAGCAGTGACCCGGACACAGATACGCAGTATTTT.

There are a few counts of this clone. The chain is built from TRBV10-1 and TRBJ2-7; D unresolved. CDR3 size: 12 residues. Germline values: CDR1 WNHNN, CDR2 SYGVQD (reference sequence). V was pared by 8 bases and J by 3 bases, with 11 bases between. Here the CDR3 DNA reads TGCGCCAGCTCTATGGGCGGCTACGAGCAGTACTTC. Encoded protein: CASSMGGYEQYF.

This chain connects TRBV9 to TRBJ2-2; D gene ambiguous. This CDR3 comprises 14 residues. The germline V and J ends were trimmed by 5 bases and 2 bases, with 10 bases remaining between them. In germline, CDR1 is SGDLS, CDR2 YYNGEE. CDR3 nucleotide sequence: TGTGCCAGCAGTTCACGGGCAAACACCGGGGAGCTGTTTTTT. Translation: CASSSRANTGELFF.

CDR3 loop: CASSQAPTLDYEQYF. For the CDR3, the DNA is TGCGCCAGCAGCCAAGCTCCGACACTCGACTACGAGCAGTACTTC. The genes are TRBV4-1 and TRBJ2-7; no clear D. Trimming shortened V by 1 base and J by 3 bases, and 13 bases separated the two germline ends. The germline V gene has CDR1 MGHRA and CDR2 YSYEKL. CDR3 length: 15 amino acids.

This clone came up a few times. The chain recombines TRBV27 with TRBJ1-4; no clear D. Germline CDR1 reads MNHEY; CDR2 reads SMNVEV (reference sequence). The ends were cut back, 0 bases at V and 3 bases at J, with 5 bases in the middle. This CDR3 region has 14 residues. The CDR3 is CASSLSMANEKLFF. For the CDR3, the DNA is TGTGCCAGCAGTTTATCGATGGCTAATGAAAAACTGTTTTTT.

This clone was detected only a few times. CDR3 coding DNA: TGTGCCAGCAGCTTAATGAGGGGGCTCAACAATGAGCAGTTCTTC. Encoded protein: CASSLMRGLNNEQFF. The chain joins TRBV7-9 to TRBJ2-1; 7 positions match TRBD1. The germline gives CDR1 SEHNR, CDR2 FQNEAQ (reference sequence). The CDR3 consists of 15 residues. Losses at the gene ends were 2 bases for V and 5 bases for J; bases not matched to a gene: 6. The full variable domain, with the rest looked up from reference TRBV7-9 and TRBJ2-1, is DTGVSQNPRHKITKRGQNVTFRCDPISEHNRLYWYRQTLGQGPEFLTYFQNEAQLEKSRLLSDRFSAERPKGSFSTLEIQRTEQGDSAMYLCASSLMRGLNNEQFFGPGTRLTVL.

This rearrangement joins TRBV2 to TRBJ1-4; 7 bases are shared with TRBD1. With V trimmed by 4 bases and J by 7 bases, 9 bases remained unmatched. CDR1 and CDR2 (germline): SNHLY, FYNNEI. The CDR3 runs to 15 residues. The CDR3 region has the DNA TGTGCCAGCAGTGGTGGAGGGGGCGGAGGTGAAAAACTGTTTTTT. Its protein is CASSGGGGGGEKLFF.

This clone was seen only a few times. The V call is TRBV6-1, the J call TRBJ2-3; D is unresolved. The V gene lost 4 bases and the J gene lost 0 bases, with 8 bases spanning the gap. This CDR3 is built from 14 residues. CDR1 and CDR2 (germline): MNHNS, SASEGT. CDR3 DNA: TGTGCCAGCAGTGTGGTCGGGAGCACAGATACGCAGTATTTT. This encodes CASSVVGSTDTQYF.

The chain recombines TRBV30 with TRBJ1-1, with D hard to call. V dropped 4 bases and J dropped 10 bases, with 16 bases sitting between them. CDR3 length: 12 amino acids. Germline loops: CDR1 GTSNPN, CDR2 SVGIG (reference sequence). CDR3 region: CAWTTQVLGAFF. The CDR3 bases are TGTGCCTGGACAACTCAGGTACTTGGAGCTTTCTTT.

The count of this clone is one. The rearrangement uses TRBV5-1 and TRBJ2-1, with TRBD2 identical over 10 bases. Germline V gene data show CDR1 as SGHRS and CDR2 as YFSETQ. The V segment lost 3 bases and the J segment 0 bases; nucleotides outside the gene matches: 3. This CDR3 spans 16 amino acids. CDR3 coding DNA: TGCGCCAGCAGCTCTGTAGCGGGGGGCTCCTACAATGAGCAGTTCTTC. Residues: CASSSVAGGSYNEQFF. The full variable domain, rest sourced from reference TRBV5-1 and TRBJ2-1, is KAGVTQTPRYLIKTRGQQVTLSCSPISGHRSVSWYQQTPGQGLQFLFEYFSETQRNKGNFPGRFSGRQFSNSRSEMNVSTLELGDSALYLCASSSVAGGSYNEQFFGPGTRLTVL.

J is TRBJ2-3 and V is TRBV5-6, with TRBD2 as a possible D gene (6 bases). Germline CDR1 and CDR2: SGHDT and YYEEEE. The CDR3 runs to 17 residues. V lost 0 bases and J 2 bases, leaving 16 bases between the germline ends. The CDR3 nucleotides read TGTGCCAGCAGCTTGGCCACTAGCCCTGAAAACACAGATACGCAGTATTTT. Amino acid sequence: CASSLATSPENTDTQYF.